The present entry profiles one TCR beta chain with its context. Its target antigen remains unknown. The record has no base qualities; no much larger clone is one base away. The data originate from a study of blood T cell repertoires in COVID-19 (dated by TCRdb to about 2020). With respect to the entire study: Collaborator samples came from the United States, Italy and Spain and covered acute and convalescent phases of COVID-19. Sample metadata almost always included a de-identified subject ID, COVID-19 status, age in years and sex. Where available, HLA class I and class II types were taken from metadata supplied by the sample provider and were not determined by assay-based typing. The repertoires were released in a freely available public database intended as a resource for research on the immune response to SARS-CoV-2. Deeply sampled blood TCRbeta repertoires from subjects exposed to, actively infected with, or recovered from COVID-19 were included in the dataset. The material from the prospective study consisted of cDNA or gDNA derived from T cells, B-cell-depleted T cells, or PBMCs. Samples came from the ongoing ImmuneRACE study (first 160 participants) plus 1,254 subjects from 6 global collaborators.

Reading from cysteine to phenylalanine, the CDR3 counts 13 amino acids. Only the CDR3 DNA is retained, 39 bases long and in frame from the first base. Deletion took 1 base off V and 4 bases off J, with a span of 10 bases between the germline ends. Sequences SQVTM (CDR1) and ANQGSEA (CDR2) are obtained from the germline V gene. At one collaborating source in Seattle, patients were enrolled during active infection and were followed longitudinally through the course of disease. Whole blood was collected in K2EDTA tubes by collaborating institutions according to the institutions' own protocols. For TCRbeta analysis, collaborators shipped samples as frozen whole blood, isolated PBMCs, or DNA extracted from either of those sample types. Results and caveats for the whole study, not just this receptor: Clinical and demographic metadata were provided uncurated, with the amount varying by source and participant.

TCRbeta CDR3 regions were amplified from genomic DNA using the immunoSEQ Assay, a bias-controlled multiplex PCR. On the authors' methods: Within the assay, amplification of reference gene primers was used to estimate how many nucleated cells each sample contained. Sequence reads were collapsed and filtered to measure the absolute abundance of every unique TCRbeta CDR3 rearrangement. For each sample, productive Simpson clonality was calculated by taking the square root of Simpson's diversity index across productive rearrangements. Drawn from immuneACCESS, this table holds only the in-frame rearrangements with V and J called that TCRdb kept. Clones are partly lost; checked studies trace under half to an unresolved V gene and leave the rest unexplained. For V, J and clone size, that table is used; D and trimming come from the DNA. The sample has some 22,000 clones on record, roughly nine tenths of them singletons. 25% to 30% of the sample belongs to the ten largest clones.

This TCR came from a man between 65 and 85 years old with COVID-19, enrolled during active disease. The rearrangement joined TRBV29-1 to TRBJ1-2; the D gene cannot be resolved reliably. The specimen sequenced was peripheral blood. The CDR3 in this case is CSVEGGRGYGYTF. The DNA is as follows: TGCAGCGTTGAAGGGGGTCGGGGCTATGGCTACACCTTC.